The sequence of this TCR beta chain was determined in a study of T cells in Graves' hyperthyroidism and ophthalmopathy. Germline V gene data show CDR1 as MGHRA and CDR2 as YSYEKL. Trimming cost V 8 bases and J 3 bases, with 17 bases left between them. The CDR3 is 14 residues long. Researchers took RNA transcripts and amplified the TCR beta CDR3 regions from them. HTBI primers were the set used in a first-round RT-PCR of the TCR CDR3. Using its own MiXCR run on the multiplex PCR reads, TCRdb lists one record per CDR3 protein. The repertoire has about 600,000 distinct CDR3 sequences, around 15% of them found once; the top ten carry less than 3.5%. Those patients with uncontrolled infection, other autoimmune disease, pregnancy or lactation were excluded. A 10 ml volume of fresh peripheral blood provided the PBMCs. Notes on the study in general: Ophthalmopathy and stable hyperthyroidism were separated by a 13 V-J model. Before onset, by a median of about seven months, the model predicted ophthalmopathy.

For this clonotype: Its antigen is not identified.

This TCR was sampled from a woman in her 40s with Graves' ophthalmopathy. Specimen: blood. The chain combines TRBV4-1 with TRBJ2-7; D may be TRBD1 or TRBD2 (6 bases each). CDR3 bases: TGCGCCAGCCGCGGGACAACGAAGGGCTACGAGCAGTACTTC. It is translated as CASRGTTKGYEQYF.